This T cell receptor beta chain is drawn from a study of human T cells and chemical hapten exposure. Across the study: The patch tests put 0.01% DPC on the skin of the upper back and were read 6 days later.

The trim removed 4 bases at V and 4 bases at J, leaving 6 bases unmatched. The CDR3 extends over 16 amino acids. Germline CDR1 SNHLY, CDR2 FYNNEI. Via MiXCR, TCRdb re-called the RACE reads, giving one row per CDR3 protein. Of 110,000 to 150,000 distinct CDR3 sequences in the sample, 12% were seen once. This clonotype was seen many times. Time point given: patch test 2, 6 weeks after DPC sensitization. Treatment denoted: therapeutic diphenylcyclopropenone sensitization with weekly scalp DPC. Each patch-test visit's blood sample preceded patch application. Specimen: whole blood, collected in connection with sensitization to the hapten diphenylcyclopropenone (DPC). The TCR comes from a woman between 50 and 59 years old with alopecia areata. Some clones in this sample may be carry-over from other donors' samples. The chain links TRBV2 to TRBJ2-1, with 11 bases lining up with TRBD2. This chain's CDR3 is CASSGDTSGSYNEQFF. CDR3 DNA: TGTGCCAGCAGTGGAGACACTAGCGGGAGTTACAATGAGCAGTTCTTC. Looking up the rest from reference TRBV2 and TRBJ2-1 gives the full variable domain: EPEVTQTPSHQVTQMGQEVILRCVPISNHLYFYWYRQILGQKVEFLVSFYNNEISEKSEIFDDQFSVERPDGSNFTLKIRSTKLEDSAMYFCASSGDTSGSYNEQFFGPGTRLTVL.